This TCR beta chain is from a study of cytomegalovirus exposure and HLA in healthy donors (dated by TCRdb to the late 2010s). Study-wide context: An earlier analysis of roughly 630 of the donors reported roughly 300 Gb of sequence data and roughly 100 million unique TCR beta sequences from some 180 million T cells. A few DR-DQ haplotypes were treated as single units for association and clustering because of strong linkage in the cohort. An earlier analysis of approximately 580 of the donors used high-throughput TCR beta sequencing to judge whether each TCR beta V gene segment behaved as functional or pseudogenic. The study used immunosequencing to profile the T cell repertoires of approximately 650 subjects and linked those repertoires to cytomegalovirus serostatus. Typing coverage varied by locus: roughly 620-640 donors for A, B, C, DRB1 and DQB1; more than 500 for DQA1; about 600 for DPA1; under 490 for DPB1. A later analysis re-analyzed previously published TCR beta repertoires from about 600 donors and added high-resolution HLA genotyping to study TCR occurrence patterns. High-throughput TCR immunosequencing, statistical association of individual TCRs with disease status, and machine learning were combined to predict cytomegalovirus infection status. Class I and class II HLA loci were covered by the typing at four-digit resolution. Besides the first cohort of 666 subjects, a separate validation cohort made up of roughly 120 different subjects was used. The study aimed to test whether cataloging public T cell receptors could reveal signatures of past pathogen exposure. All discovery cohort repertoires had been generated using a single sequencing platform. Roughly 300 gigabases of sequencing data and roughly 81 million unique TCR sequences made up an early release that covered fewer than 650 HLA-typed donors. A later genetic analysis used genome-wide SNP genotypes for about three fifths of the 666 donors, treating that subset as a discovery cohort. Alongside the repertoire data, information on donor age, sex, ethnicity and CMV serostatus was compiled. On average, roughly 240,000 unique TCR beta nucleotide sequences were sequenced per donor among about 400 genotyped donors of the cohort, with 15% to 20% of those sequences being non-productive. In the later analysis, no new phenotypic data were used to find candidate immune exposures; instead, reliance was placed on TCR beta sequences and their occurrence across donors. Among the roughly 370 genotyped donors, approximately 76% belonged to the genetic ancestry cluster associated with self-reported Caucasian donors. What the research found in general, with its limitations: Most TCR sequences were seen in very few donors, while some public TCRs were found in many individuals. According to a later genetic analysis, donors in an Asian-associated ancestry cluster had fewer N-insertions in productive TCRs than the approximately 650-donor mean. A total of 150 or so TCR beta chains were listed by the study as associated with cytomegalovirus. In vitro tests confirmed that three of the cytomegalovirus-associated TCR beta chains recognize cytomegalovirus antigens. In a later analysis, 15,000 to 20,000 TCR beta sequences were associated with specific HLA alleles at a false discovery rate of 0.05. A cluster of highly shared sequence variants was judged likely to be a technical artifact of the sequencing pipeline. In this cohort, only TCR beta chains were sequenced, and detectable features were limited by the absence of alpha or paired-chain data. Cytomegalovirus status was reported to be diagnosed by the classifier with high specificity and sensitivity in both the original and validation cohorts. Compared with equally common non-associated chains, HLA-associated TCR beta chains in a later analysis were more clonally expanded and had lower generation probabilities. The earlier analysis of some 560 of the donors excluded roughly 17 rarely observed V segments, including chromosome 9 orphons, because counts were too low. When HLA alleles, especially DR and DQ, strongly co-occurred, TCR associations were difficult to assign to individual alleles. According to a later analysis, most CMV-associated TCR beta chains appeared to be HLA-restricted, and the HLA associations seemed to be driven largely by CMV exposure. A further reported finding was that TCR beta sequences accurately predicted the HLA-A and HLA-B alleles for most subjects in the first cohort. In a later analysis, the rate of TCR association differed among HLA loci, with DRB1 alleles having the most associated TCRs and HLA-C alleles having the fewest. Several of the top co-occurrence clusters appeared to be linked to parvovirus B19, influenza, CMV and Epstein-Barr virus, according to a later analysis. Because HLA typing was missing for some donors at each locus, association tests included only the typed subset. A later genetic analysis associated a missense DCLRE1C variant with V-gene and J-gene trimming of TCR beta chains, and an independent cohort replicated the association. The authors suggested that the approach could potentially be generalized to other disease states and immunological phenotypes. The only immune exposure information available for the cohort was CMV serostatus. Sequencing depth was assumed to be roughly uniform across donors in the presence/absence analyses, though that assumption may not hold. Correlated functional status among segregating V segments might reflect linkage disequilibrium, but an unknown experimental factor could not be ruled out. Broadly in line with IMGT annotations, most TCR beta V segments showed up in productive rearrangements about 87% or about 30% of the time in an earlier analysis of approximately 600 of the donors.

Library preparation was by the immunoSEQ multiplex PCR assay. A mixture of 60 forward primers for TCR Vbeta segments and 13 reverse primers for TCR Jbeta segments was used in the multiplex PCR. A multiplex PCR assay on genomic DNA amplified the CDR3 region of rearranged TCR beta genes. The amplified TCR beta libraries were sequenced on the Illumina HiSeq System as 87-base-pair reads. The original methods were these. In a later analysis, 70 million to 95 million unique TCR beta chains were counted across the 650 to 700 repertoires, and roughly 11 million of these chains were shared by at least two donors. Raw reads were error-corrected and collapsed into unique sequences by a nearest-neighbor algorithm in which closely related sequences were merged to remove PCR and sequencing errors. To assign V, D and J gene segments, CDR3 sequences were aligned to IMGT reference sequences. For a sequence to be retained, a match of at least six nucleotides was required to both a V gene segment and a J gene segment. Rearrangements were called productive when the CDR3 lacked stop codons and stayed in frame with V and J; all others were non-productive. Following IMGT convention, CDR3 was defined as the stretch from the second conserved V-encoded cysteine up to the conserved J-encoded phenylalanine. Sequences without an unambiguous match to a single V gene segment were excluded from the earlier analysis of about 600 of the donors. An earlier analysis of some 610 of the donors called V segments functional above 56.7% productive rearrangements and segregating when the between-donor standard deviation exceeded 5%. A statistical classification framework was built for diagnosing cytomegalovirus status from the catalog of TCR beta chain sequences. V and J gene assignment, in a later analysis, came from comparing TCR nucleotide sequences with IMGT/GENE-DB human TR gene sequences. A later analysis assigned CDR3 sequences and most-parsimonious VDJ recombination scenarios with the TCRdist pipeline. A later analysis defined each TCR beta chain by its CDR3 amino acid sequence plus V-gene family, and excluded reads lacking a unique V-gene family. A later analysis removed over 500 highly shared, low-generation-probability nucleotide sequences to deal with suspected cross-contamination and a sequencing artifact. In a later analysis, a clonal expansion index for each public chain was calculated from normalized within-repertoire ranks of inferred template counts. A later analysis computed generation probabilities with a VDJ recombination model fitted to out-of-frame rearrangements, and checked the results against IGoR. In a later analysis, hypergeometric tests were used to score TCR-TCR, TCR-HLA and TCR-CMV co-occurrence, with a repertoire-size bias correction applied to TCR pairs. False discovery rates were estimated in a later analysis by permuting HLA or CMV assignments 20 times. In a later analysis, co-occurring TCRs were grouped with DBSCAN, and TCRdist sequence similarity was added when clustering was performed within HLA-allele-positive subsets. For co-occurrence clustering, repertoires with fewer than 30,000 or more than 120,000 public chains were excluded, along with five repertoires with anomalous nucleotide sharing. This immuneACCESS table, as held by TCRdb, lists in-frame sequences with V and J called but not all clones. Of the missing ones, under half trace to an unresolved V gene in checked studies; the others have no known cause. Clone size and the V and J calls come from that table; the DNA yielded D and trimming. A total of approximately 100,000 clones appear in this sample, under 85% of them only once. The ten most abundant clones make up 4.1% of the sample.

The cohort comprised some 730 healthy bone marrow donors. At the time of sampling, every cohort member was nominally healthy, though immune exposures that went unrecorded were likely present. The donor tested CMV seropositive and was one of the 289 seropositive cohort members. Every donor gave a peripheral blood sample, and the peripheral blood mononuclear cells from that sample were used for TCR beta sequencing. The Qiagen DNeasy Blood Extraction Kit was used to extract genomic DNA from the blood cell samples. Notes on this clone: Its cognate antigen has yet to be identified. No base qualities exist here, and no much larger clone lies one base off it.

Sequenced input: PBMCs. The receptor was derived from a woman aged 40 to 55 in good health and CMV-seropositive.

The CDR3 region has the sequence CASSLPGLAGFSYNEQFF. The nucleotides are TGTGCCAGCAGTCTCCCGGGACTAGCGGGATTCTCCTACAATGAGCAGTTCTTC. Recombination connected TRBV28 to TRBJ2-1; 13 junctional bases match TRBD2. CDR1 and CDR2 are read off the germline V gene as MDHEN and SYDVKM. From cysteine to phenylalanine, the CDR3 is 18 amino acids long. The only DNA kept is the CDR3, 54 bases in frame from the first base. Trimming takes 5 bases off V and 0 bases off J; junction bases not matched to a gene: 7.